What follows is one T cell receptor beta chain and its context. This entry belongs to a study of T cell responses to AZD1222 COVID-19 vaccine. Repertoires were generated with immunoSEQ multiplex PCR, while TCRdb's copy carries only in-frame clones and drops some. Among about 180,000 clones listed, about 88% were seen once. Germline V gives CDR1 LGHNA, CDR2 YSLEER. The CDR3 loop spans 13 amino acids. The V end was cut by 3 bases, the J end by 5 bases, with 10 bases between. Sequencing was performed on peripheral blood, taken 28 days after the second AZD1222 dose. This receptor was identified in an adult who received the AZD1222 COVID-19 vaccine. The rearrangement links TRBV4-3 to TRBJ2-5; D gene ambiguous. The CDR3 here is CASSQAPRETQYF. CDR3 bases: TGCGCCAGCAGCCAGGCCCCACGGGAGACCCAGTACTTC.